The 16 T cell receptor beta chains given below trace back to one sample, sequenced in a study of Graves' ophthalmopathy and Graves' hyperthyroidism. The authors amplified TCR beta CDR3 regions, and they did so from RNA transcripts for repertoire sequencing. Scientists carried out first-round RT-PCR using HTBI primers and then a second-round multiplex PCR. TCRdb reprocessed the multiplex PCR reads via MiXCR and lists one record per CDR3 protein. The sample gives around 600,000 distinct CDR3 sequences, about 38% of which show up once; under 3.5% is in the top ten. Sequenced input: peripheral blood. These receptors came from an adult man with Graves' ophthalmopathy.

This clonotype was found many times. The chain uses TRBV7-3 and TRBJ1-1, with 8 bases identical to TRBD1. The CDR3 runs 15 residues. CDR1 SGHTA and CDR2 FQGTGA come from the germline V gene. The V segment lost 5 bases and the J segment 1 base; nucleotides outside the gene matches: 6. The CDR3 DNA follows: TGTGCCAGCAGCCTCGGACAGGGAGGGAACACTGAAGCTTTCTTT. This encodes CASSLGQGGNTEAFF.

This clonotype was seen only a few times. V gene TRBV6-6 combines with J gene TRBJ1-6; D call uncertain. V was pared by 6 bases and J by 9 bases, with 18 bases between. The CDR3 contains 15 residues. The germline gives CDR1 MNHNY, CDR2 SVGAGI (reference sequence). The CDR3 coding sequence is TGTGCCAGCAGGCCGGCCTCCCGTTATGGTTCACCCCTCCACTTT. Residues: CASRPASRYGSPLHF.

In this sample, this clonotype turned up many times. The chain is built from TRBV10-3 and TRBJ2-2, with a tentative D call TRBD1 (6 bases). V was pared by 1 base and J by 4 bases, with 13 bases between. The CDR3 covers 16 residues. Germline loops: CDR1 ENHRY, CDR2 SYGVKD. The DNA of the CDR3 is TGTGCCATCAGTGAGTTACAGGGCGTTGGCACCGGGGAGCTGTTTTTT. Amino acids: CAISELQGVGTGELFF.

This clonotype was seen only a few times. CDR3 coding DNA: TGTGCCAGCTCACCTTCGGACTCTCCACTCTATGGCTACACCTTC. Translated: CASSPSDSPLYGYTF. This chain links TRBV14 with TRBJ1-2; no clear D. The germline V and J ends were trimmed by 8 bases and 4 bases, with 20 bases remaining between them. The CDR3 length is 15 residues. The germline CDR1 and CDR2 sequences are SGHDN and FVKESK.

This clonotype was observed at least ten times. As DNA, the CDR3 is TGTGCCAGCAATCAGGGGGGAAATCAGCCCCAGCATTTT. This sequence encodes CASNQGGNQPQHF. This rearrangement joins TRBV12-3 or TRBV12-4 to TRBJ1-5, with 7 positions matching TRBD1. This CDR3 has 13 amino acids. Unmatched junction bases numbered 4, after V lost 7 bases and J lost 4 bases.

The DNA for the CDR3 is TGTGCCAGCAGTTACTCGACGGGAGCGAACACCGGGGAGCTGTTTTTT. This codes for CASSYSTGANTGELFF. The V and J genes are TRBV6-6 and TRBJ2-2; tentatively, D is TRBD2 (6 bases). The CDR3 contains 16 residues. Germline V gives CDR1 MNHNY, CDR2 SVGAGI (reference sequence). V lost 0 bases and J lost 0, with 8 bases in between.

The rearrangement joins TRBV7-3 to TRBJ1-2; TRBD1 might be the D (6 bases). V was shortened by 8 bases and J by 3 bases, with 16 bases between the two germline ends. Per germline, CDR1 SGHTA and CDR2 FQGTGA. The CDR3 runs 14 residues. CDR3 region: CASARTATDYGYTF. CDR3 sequence (DNA): TGTGCCAGCGCTAGGACAGCCACCGACTATGGCTACACCTTC.

This clonotype was detected ten times or more. The rearrangement uses TRBV5-1 and TRBJ1-1; TRBD1 is a possible D gene (5 bases). CDR3 length: 15 residues. Between the trimmed V and J ends, which lost 4 bases and 1 base, there was a span of 14 bases. The V gene's germline CDR1 is SGHRS and CDR2 YFSETQ. The CDR3 here is CASSPRTTQNTEAFF. The CDR3, as DNA: TGCGCCAGCAGCCCTCGGACAACCCAGAACACTGAAGCTTTCTTT.

A note on this clonotype: Since the CDR3 does not end with the conserved phenylalanine or tryptophan, this likely comes from a read error. The DNA is left out, because the CDR3 cannot be placed on it with certainty; the CDR3 is given as TCRdb lists it. This chain uses TRBV12-3 or TRBV12-4 with TRBJ1-6; the table assigns TRBD1, which was not confirmed against the DNA. The CDR3 has 12 residues if both end residues are counted. This CDR3 is CASSRAGTPGNY.

This chain's CDR3 is CASSLRLPWETQYF. CDR3 sequence (DNA): TGTGCCAGCAGCTTGCGGCTACCCTGGGAGACCCAGTACTTC. The V call is TRBV5-5, the J call TRBJ2-5; D unclear. Germline assignment: CDR1 SGHKS and CDR2 YYEKEE (reference sequence). The CDR3 sequence is 14 residues long. Trimming removed 1 base from V and 5 bases from J, with 12 bases in between.

A note on this clonotype: A read error is possible here, since a much larger clone lies one base away. This chain links TRBV25-1 with TRBJ2-7; D is unresolved. Germline V gene sequence: CDR1 MGHDK, CDR2 SYGVNS. The V gene lost 6 bases and the J gene lost 3 bases, with 15 bases spanning the gap. This CDR3 has 14 residues. CDR3 coding DNA: TGTGCCAGCAGCCAAACCGCGCGGTACTACGAGCAGTACTTC. Protein product: CASSQTARYYEQYF.

This clonotype has a count of ten or more. The chain recombines TRBV9 with TRBJ2-5, with TRBD2 matching 14 bases. This CDR3 comprises 16 residues. Germline values: CDR1 SGDLS, CDR2 YYNGEE. J was trimmed by 5 bases and V by 1 base; bases with no gene match: 4. The DNA for the CDR3 is TGTGCCAGCAGCGTAACGACTAGCGGGGGGGCCGAGACCCAGTACTTC. This sequence encodes CASSVTTSGGAETQYF.

Many counts were recorded for this clonotype. The chain couples TRBV10-3 to TRBJ2-7; 11 bases align to TRBD2. With V trimmed by 3 bases and J by 2 bases, 12 bases remained unmatched. Germline V gene sequence: CDR1 ENHRY, CDR2 SYGVKD. CDR3 length equals 18 residues. CDR3 loop: CAISEKVLELAGAYEQYF. DNA of the CDR3: TGTGCCATCAGTGAAAAGGTCTTAGAACTAGCGGGAGCCTACGAGCAGTACTTC.

This clonotype was detected many times. The chain recombines TRBV5-1 with TRBJ1-2, with 8 bases lining up with TRBD1. V shed 0 bases and J 4 bases; nucleotides not matched to a gene: 5. Germline CDR1 SGHRS, CDR2 YFSETQ. The CDR3 has 15 residues. The CDR3 sequence is CASSLASGGGYGYTF. CDR3 DNA sequence: TGCGCCAGCAGCTTGGCCTCAGGGGGCGGCTATGGCTACACCTTC.

Many counts were recorded for this clonotype. The V call is TRBV20-1, the J call TRBJ2-5, with 7 bases aligning to TRBD1. This CDR3 has 15 amino acids. The germline CDR1 and CDR2 sequences are DFQATT and SNEGSKA (reference sequence). The trim removed 3 bases at V and 5 bases at J, leaving 12 bases unmatched. This CDR3 reads CSARLADRDGETQYF. In nucleotides, the CDR3 is TGCAGTGCTAGGCTTGCCGACAGGGATGGGGAGACCCAGTACTTC.

The rearrangement uses TRBV2 and TRBJ2-6, with a possible D match to TRBD1 (5 bases). Germline CDR1 and CDR2: SNHLY and FYNNEI. V lost 7 bases to trimming and J lost 1 base, with 11 bases between them. This CDR3 is 15 amino acids long. In DNA, the CDR3 is TGTGCCAGCAAACCCAGACAGTCTGGGGCCAACGTCCTGACTTTC. Encoded protein: CASKPRQSGANVLTF.